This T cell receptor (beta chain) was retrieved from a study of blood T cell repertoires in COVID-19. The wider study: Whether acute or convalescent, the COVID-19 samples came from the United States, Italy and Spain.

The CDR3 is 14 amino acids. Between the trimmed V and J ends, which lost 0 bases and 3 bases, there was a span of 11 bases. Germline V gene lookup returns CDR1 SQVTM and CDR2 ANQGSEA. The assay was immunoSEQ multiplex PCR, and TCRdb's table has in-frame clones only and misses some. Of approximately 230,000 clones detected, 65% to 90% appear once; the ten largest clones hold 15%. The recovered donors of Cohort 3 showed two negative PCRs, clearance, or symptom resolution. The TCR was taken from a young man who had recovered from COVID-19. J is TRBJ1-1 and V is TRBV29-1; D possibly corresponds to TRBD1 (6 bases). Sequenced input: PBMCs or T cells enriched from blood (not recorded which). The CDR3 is CSVEEGEGDTEAFF. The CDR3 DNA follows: TGCAGCGTTGAAGAAGGGGAGGGGGACACTGAAGCTTTCTTT. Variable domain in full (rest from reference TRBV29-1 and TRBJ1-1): SAVISQKPSRDICQRGTSLTIQCQVDSQVTMMFWYRQQPGQSLTLIATANQGSEATYESGFVIDKFPISRPNLTFSTLTVSNMSPEDSSIYLCSVEEGEGDTEAFFGQGTRLTVV.